These 26 T cell receptor beta chains originate from one sample sequenced in a study of brain T cells in children with intractable seizures. Time point: blood from clinic visit 5 months post-surgery; TSC patient then seizure free. The method was immunoSEQ multiplex PCR; TCRdb's version includes in-frame clones alone and lacks a portion of them. Here the sample spans 300,000 to 400,000 clones, 93% being singletons. This specimen consisted of peripheral blood, obtained around 5 months after surgery. The receptors here all came from a boy under three years old with tuberous sclerosis and intractable seizures.

The chain has TRBV30 and TRBJ1-1; possible D gene TRBD1, 5 bases. V was pared by 2 bases and J by 5 bases, with 15 bases between. CDR3 length: 14 amino acids. Per the germline V gene, CDR1 is GTSNPN and CDR2 is SVGIG (reference sequence). This chain's CDR3 is CAWSTPGRATEAFF. CDR3 in DNA: TGTGCCTGGAGTACCCCGGGCAGGGCGACTGAAGCTTTCTTT. The whole variable domain, filled in from reference TRBV30 and TRBJ1-1, reads SQTIHQWPATLVQPVGSPLSLECTVEGTSNPNLYWYRQAAGRGLQLLFYSVGIGQISSEVPQNLSASRPQDRQFILSSKKLLLSDSGFYLCAWSTPGRATEAFFGQGTRLTVV.

The V gene is TRBV21-1, the J gene TRBJ2-1; the table names TRBD1, a call not compared with the DNA. TRBV21-1 is tagged as a pseudogene. The CDR3 has 23 amino acids. The CDR3 loop reads CASSRHPGQGSGGTVGSYNEQFF. In DNA form, the CDR3 reads TGTGCCAGCAGCAGACATCCGGGACAGGGGTCGGGCGGGACGGTTGGGTCCTACAATGAGCAGTTCTTC.

The J gene is TRBJ1-5, the V gene TRBV3-1 (or the pseudogene TRBV3-2), with D possibly matching TRBD1 (6 bases). Germline V gene sequence: CDR1 LGHDT, CDR2 YNNKEL (reference sequence). Trimming left V 1 base short and J 7 bases short, with 11 bases between. The CDR3 covers 14 residues. Written as DNA, the CDR3 is TGTGCCAGCAGCCAAGCCGGGGGCAGCCAGCCCCAGCATTTT. Residues: CASSQAGGSQPQHF.

The count of this clone is one. The chain has TRBV27 and TRBJ2-1; D call uncertain. The V gene's germline CDR1 is MNHEY and CDR2 SMNVEV (reference sequence). The V end was cut by 3 bases, the J end by 7 bases, with 19 bases between. The CDR3 totals 16 residues. The CDR3 nucleotides read TGTGCCAGCAGTTTGACGACCGACGAGATTTGGAATGAGCAGTTCTTC. It translates to CASSLTTDEIWNEQFF.

The CDR3 loop reads CATSDLSDATSADTQYF. Here the CDR3 DNA reads TGTGCCACCAGTGACCTGTCAGATGCGACTAGCGCAGATACGCAGTATTTT. The chain joins TRBV24-1 to TRBJ2-3, with 8 bases fitting TRBD2. Germline V gene data show CDR1 as KGHDR and CDR2 as SFDVKD. V lost 4 bases and J lost 4; bases outside the gene matches: 12. This CDR3 has 17 amino acids.

V gene TRBV7-9 combines with J gene TRBJ2-5; the D gene is possibly TRBD2 (6 bases). This CDR3 has 15 amino acids. The ends were cut back, 0 bases at V and 3 bases at J, with 11 bases in the middle. CDR1 and CDR2 from the germline V gene are SEHNR and FQNEAQ (reference sequence). The CDR3 region is CASSLAAGIEETQYF. In nucleotides, the CDR3 is TGTGCCAGCAGCTTAGCGGCGGGAATTGAAGAGACCCAGTACTTC.

The V gene is TRBV15, the J gene TRBJ2-1, with 8 nucleotides matching TRBD1. Germline values: CDR1 LNHNV, CDR2 YYDKDF (reference sequence). This CDR3 contains 15 residues. V was clipped by 3 bases and J by 4 bases; unmatched bases: 5. The DNA for the CDR3 is TGTGCCACCAGCAGGGAGGACAGGGCTTACAATGAGCAGTTCTTC. The encoded protein is CATSREDRAYNEQFF.

Turning to this clone: One junction end disagrees with the germline gene, perhaps due to a read error. The chain has TRBV6-1 and TRBJ2-7; 11 positions agree with TRBD2. CDR1 MNHNS and CDR2 SASEGT come from the germline V gene. The CDR3 length is 15 residues. CDR3 sequence reads: CASREGLAGSYEQYF. In DNA, the CDR3 is TGTGCCAGCAGGGAAGGACTAGCGGGCTCCTACGAGCAGTACTTC.

The V call is TRBV6-1, the J call TRBJ2-1; D perhaps matches TRBD2 (5 bases). Germline CDR1 is MNHNS and CDR2 is SASEGT. Trimming took 2 bases from V and 7 from J, leaving 9 bases between them. The CDR3 contains 13 residues. The CDR3 region has the DNA TGTGCCAGCAGTGAAAGTGGGAGAAATGAGCAGTTCTTC. The encoded protein is CASSESGRNEQFF.

V and J are TRBV4-1 and TRBJ2-1; 9 bases are shared with TRBD2. Losses at the gene ends were 0 bases for V and 3 bases for J; bases not matched to a gene: 15. CDR3 length: 20 residues. CDR1 is MGHRA and CDR2 is YSYEKL in the germline V gene. CDR3 in amino acids: CASSQEPGTATSGYYNEQFF. DNA of the CDR3: TGCGCCAGCAGCCAAGAACCCGGGACAGCGACTAGCGGATACTACAATGAGCAGTTCTTC.

The table lists this clone with a count of one. The rearrangement links TRBV5-4 to TRBJ1-2, with unresolved D. This CDR3 has 13 amino acids. CDR1 is SGHNT and CDR2 is YYREEE in the germline V gene (reference sequence). V lost 1 base, J lost 6 bases, and 10 bases lay in between. Here the CDR3 reads CASSLRRDDGYTF. CDR3 sequence (DNA): TGTGCCAGCAGCTTGCGTCGAGATGATGGCTACACCTTC. Full variable domain (remainder filled in from reference TRBV5-4 and TRBJ1-2): ETGVTQSPTHLIKTRGQQVTLRCSSQSGHNTVSWYQQALGQGPQFIFQYYREEENGRGNFPPRFSGLQFPNYSSELNVNALELDDSALYLCASSLRRDDGYTFGSGTRLTVV.

The V and J genes are TRBV5-1 and TRBJ1-5; the D is unclear. The CDR3 covers 15 residues. Germline CDR1 reads SGHRS; CDR2 reads YFSETQ. Trimming removed 0 bases at V and 1 base at J, with 8 bases between. Here the CDR3 reads CASSLGGQSNQPQHF. CDR3 nucleotides: TGCGCCAGCAGCTTGGGTGGCCAGAGCAATCAGCCCCAGCATTTT.

This chain connects TRBV2 to TRBJ2-7, with 7 positions matching TRBD1. CDR3 length: 14 amino acids. The ends lost 5 bases at V and 5 bases at J; junction bases unmatched: 9. Germline V gene lookup returns CDR1 SNHLY and CDR2 FYNNEI. The CDR3 coding sequence is TGTGCCAGCAGTTTACAGGGGATATTGAACGAGCAGTACTTC. It translates to CASSLQGILNEQYF.

V is TRBV14 and J is TRBJ1-2, with 8 positions matching TRBD1. The CDR3 is 13 amino acids. Per the germline V gene, CDR1 is SGHDN and CDR2 is FVKESK. V lost 4 bases and J lost 5; bases outside the gene matches: 3. The CDR3 nucleotides read TGTGCCAGCAGCCCCGGGACAGGTTATGGCTACACCTTC. It specifies CASSPGTGYGYTF.

The chain carries TRBV6-5 and TRBJ1-1, with a possible D match to TRBD1 (5 bases). Trimming shortened V by 1 base and J by 6 bases, and 12 bases separated the two germline ends. The CDR3 has 14 amino acids. Germline CDR1 MNHEY, CDR2 SVGAGI. In DNA, the CDR3 is TGTGCCAGCAGTTACTGGGGGTCAGAATCTGAAGCTTTCTTT. It encodes CASSYWGSESEAFF.

The CDR3 coding sequence is TGTGCCAGCAGGCGAGCGGGAGGTAGGGTGAACGAGCAGTACTTC. It yields the protein CASRRAGGRVNEQYF. The V gene is TRBV6-6, the J gene TRBJ2-7; 9 bases line up with TRBD2. This CDR3 has 15 residues. V lost 6 bases and J lost 5; bases outside the gene matches: 11. Germline CDR1 is MNHNY and CDR2 is SVGAGI (reference sequence).

The V and J genes are TRBV11-2 and TRBJ2-1; D may be TRBD1 (7 bases). The CDR3 spans 15 residues. Germline V gene data show CDR1 as SGHAT and CDR2 as FQNNGV. Trimming pared 6 bases from V and 6 bases from J, leaving 18 bases between. Here the CDR3 DNA reads TGTGCCAGCAGTATAGGAGGGGGCGTAGTCAATGAGCAGTTCTTC. This encodes CASSIGGGVVNEQFF. The full variable domain, with the rest looked up from reference TRBV11-2 and TRBJ2-1, is EAGVAQSPRYKIIEKRQSVAFWCNPISGHATLYWYQQILGQGPKLLIQFQNNGVVDDSQLPKDRFSAERLKGVDSTLKIQPAKLEDSAVYLCASSIGGGVVNEQFFGPGTRLTVL.

V gene TRBV9 combines with J gene TRBJ2-1, with a tentative D call TRBD2 (6 bases). This CDR3 is built from 15 residues. V was clipped by 3 bases and J by 3 bases, with 13 bases between them. The germline V gene encodes CDR1 SGDLS and CDR2 YYNGEE. DNA of the CDR3: TGTGCCAGCAGCGCCCGGGTGGGGGGCTACAATGAGCAGTTCTTC. This gives the protein CASSARVGGYNEQFF.

The genes are TRBV11-3 and TRBJ2-7; possibly TRBD2 for D (6 bases). V lost 9 bases and J lost 6, with 21 bases in between. This CDR3 is 14 amino acids long. CDR1 and CDR2 (germline): SGHNT, YENEEA. CDR3 in amino acids: CASQPGKGRSEQYF. The CDR3 nucleotides are TGTGCCAGTCAACCGGGTAAGGGGAGGAGCGAGCAGTACTTC.

The rearrangement links TRBV7-8 to TRBJ2-7; 9 positions agree with TRBD2. CDR1 SGHVS and CDR2 FQNEAQ come from the germline V gene. The CDR3 consists of 18 residues. J gave up 4 bases and V 2 bases, and 15 bases lay outside the gene matches. Here the CDR3 DNA reads TGTGCCAGCAGCTTAACTATGGGGATAGCGGGAGAGCTATACGAGCAGTACTTC. Translation: CASSLTMGIAGELYEQYF.

The genes are TRBV7-6 and TRBJ2-2, with D possibly TRBD1 on 5 matching bases. CDR1 and CDR2 (germline): SGHVS, FNYEAQ. There are 16 residues in the CDR3. V lost 1 base, J lost 6 bases, and 15 bases lay in between. CDR3 amino acids: CASSLGAGFQAGELFF. The CDR3 coding sequence is TGTGCCAGCAGCTTAGGGGCAGGGTTTCAAGCCGGGGAGCTGTTTTTT.

The V call is TRBV28, the J call TRBJ2-3; no definite D call. The V gene's germline CDR1 is MDHEN and CDR2 SYDVKM. The germline V and J ends were trimmed by 10 bases and 0 bases, with 11 bases remaining between them. This CDR3 contains 13 residues. Written as DNA, the CDR3 is TGTGCCACCAATGACGGTAGCACAGATACGCAGTATTTT. Translation: CATNDGSTDTQYF.

This chain links TRBV5-1 with TRBJ2-1; TRBD1 matches at 9 bases. This CDR3 spans 15 amino acids. Germline V CDR1 and CDR2: SGHRS, YFSETQ. Losses at the gene ends were 2 bases for V and 4 bases for J; bases not matched to a gene: 4. The CDR3 DNA reads as TGCGCCAGCAGCTTTGTCGGACAGGGGTACAATGAGCAGTTCTTC. This sequence encodes CASSFVGQGYNEQFF.

J is TRBJ2-7 and V is TRBV19; TRBD2 matches at 12 bases. This CDR3 is built from 15 residues. V shed 6 bases, J shed 0 bases, and the junction held 3 bases outside the gene matches. Germline V gives CDR1 LNHDA, CDR2 SQIVND (reference sequence). CDR3 in amino acids: CASRRLAGASYEQYF. CDR3 nucleotide sequence: TGTGCCAGTAGAAGACTAGCGGGAGCCTCCTACGAGCAGTACTTC.

CDR3 nucleotide sequence: TGTGCCAGCAGCGGACAGGGGACCACTGAAGCTTTCTTT. Translating it yields CASSGQGTTEAFF. V gene TRBV2 combines with J gene TRBJ1-1; 9 bases match TRBD1. V was pared by 6 bases and J by 4 bases, with 3 bases of the junction left unmatched. Germline assignment: CDR1 SNHLY and CDR2 FYNNEI. CDR3 length: 13 amino acids.

The chain uses TRBV7-9 and TRBJ1-1; D is undetermined. In germline, CDR1 is SEHNR, CDR2 FQNEAQ (reference sequence). The CDR3 spans 13 residues. Trimming left V 2 bases short and J 14 bases short, with 18 bases between. The CDR3 spells CASSLKGFGVSFF. CDR3 nucleotides: TGTGCCAGCAGCTTAAAGGGATTTGGGGTTTCCTTCTTT.